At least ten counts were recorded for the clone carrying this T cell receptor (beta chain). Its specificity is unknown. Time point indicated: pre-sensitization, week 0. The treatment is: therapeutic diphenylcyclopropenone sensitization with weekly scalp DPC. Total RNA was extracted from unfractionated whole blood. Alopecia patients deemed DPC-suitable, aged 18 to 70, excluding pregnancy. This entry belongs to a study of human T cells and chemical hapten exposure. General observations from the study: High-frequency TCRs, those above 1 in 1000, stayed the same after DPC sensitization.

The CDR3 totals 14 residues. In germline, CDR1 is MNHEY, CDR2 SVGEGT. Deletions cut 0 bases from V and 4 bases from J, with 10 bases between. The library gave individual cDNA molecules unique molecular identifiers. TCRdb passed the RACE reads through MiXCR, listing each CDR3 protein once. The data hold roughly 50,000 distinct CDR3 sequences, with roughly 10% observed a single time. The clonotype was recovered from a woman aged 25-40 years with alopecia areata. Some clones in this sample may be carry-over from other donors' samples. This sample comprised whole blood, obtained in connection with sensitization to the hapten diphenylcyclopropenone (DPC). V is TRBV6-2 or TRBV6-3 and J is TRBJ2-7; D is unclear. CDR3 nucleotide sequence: TGTGCCAGCAGTTACTCCCGCTTCGGTTACGAGCAGTACTTC. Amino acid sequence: CASSYSRFGYEQYF.